These T cell receptor beta chains were read from a single sample in a study of blood T cells in healthy people across ages. From the 5' RACE reads, TCRdb called clonotypes with MiXCR, one entry per CDR3 protein. The data show about 1.1 million distinct CDR3 sequences, more than 30% seen once. The sample was blood. Every receptor here comes from a man younger than 35 in good health. Both conserved end residues are part of each CDR3. D genes are given only for firm matches. Some rows have no size entry. The others give once, few or many, or a class for an expanded clone.

V gene	clone size	J gene	D gene	CDR3 DNA	CDR3 protein
TRBV13	.	TRBJ2-7	.	TGTGCCAGCAGCCTCGAGGGCTCCGAGCAGTACTTC	CASSLEGSEQYF
TRBV7-8	.	TRBJ2-3	.	TGTGCCAGCAGCCTAAATGTTGATTTCACAGATACGCAGTATTTT	CASSLNVDFTDTQYF
TRBV27	few	TRBJ2-1	.	TGTGCCAACAGTACCACTATAAGAGGGGGTCACAATGAGCAGTTCTTC	CANSTTIRGGHNEQFF
TRBV4-1	.	TRBJ1-5	.	TGCGCCAGCAGCCCGGACTGGGTCTCGAATCAGCCCAAGCATTTT	CASSPDWVSNQPKHF
TRBV7-6	.	TRBJ2-7	TRBD1	TGTGCCAGCGGACAGGGGTTTGGCGATGAGCAGTACTTC	CASGQGFGDEQYF
TRBV5-6	.	TRBJ1-5	.	TGTGCCAGCAGCTCGGGCCTTAATCAGCCCCAGCATTTT	CASSSGLNQPQHF
TRBV20-1	.	TRBJ1-1	TRBD1	TGCAGTGCACGGGACAGGGCGAACACTGAAGCTTTCTTT	CSARDRANTEAFF
TRBV7-9	.	TRBJ2-3	TRBD1	TGTGCCAGCAGACAGGACAGGTGGCTGACAGATACGCAGTATTTT	CASRQDRWLTDTQYF
TRBV20-1	few	TRBJ2-1	TRBD2	TGCAGTGCTGCGACTAGCGGGGGGTTCGTAAGCTCCTACAATGAGCAGTTCTTC	CSAATSGGFVSSYNEQFF
TRBV20-1	few	TRBJ2-3	TRBD1	TGCAGTGCTAGAAAGGGGGCGCGGGCAGATACGCAGTATTTT	CSARKGARADTQYF
TRBV7-2	few	TRBJ1-2	.	TGTGCCAGCAGCTTAGAAGGGACCTCTGGCTATGGCTACACCTTC	CASSLEGTSGYGYTF
TRBV12-3/TRBV12-4	few	TRBJ2-1	TRBD2	TGTGCCAGCCTCCTAGCGGAATACAATGAGCAGTTCTTC	CASLLAEYNEQFF
TRBV27	few	TRBJ2-7	.	TGTGCCAGCAGTTTAAGCGGCTCCAGCTCCTACGAGCAGTACTTC	CASSLSGSSSYEQYF
TRBV7-2	.	TRBJ2-1	TRBD1	TGTGCCAGCATCCACAGGGGGATCTCCTACAATGAGCAGTTCTTC	CASIHRGISYNEQFF
TRBV12-3/TRBV12-4	.	TRBJ2-5	.	TGTGCCAGCAGGGTTACTCGCGGGGAGACCCAGTACTTC	CASRVTRGETQYF
TRBV12-3/TRBV12-4	.	TRBJ2-5	TRBD2	TGTGCCAGCAGTTTCGGACTAGCGGTCTCCTACAATGAGCAGTACTTC	CASSFGLAVSYNEQYF
TRBV3-1	.	TRBJ1-4	.	TGTGCCAGCAGCCAAGCAACTACCGGGACTTCTTCGGGAAAACTGTTTTTT	CASSQATTGTSSGKLFF
TRBV20-1	.	TRBJ1-2	.	TGCAGTGCTAGAGATTTTAGACTTCGTCGGGGCTACACCTTC	CSARDFRLRRGYTF
TRBV4-3	.	TRBJ1-4	.	TGCGCCAGCAGCCGATTTAGGGAGAATGAAAAACTGTTTTTT	CASSRFRENEKLFF
TRBV3-1	few	TRBJ1-5	.	TGTGCCAGCAGCCAAGGGGGAACAGCGGTTCAGCCCCAGCATTTT	CASSQGGTAVQPQHF
TRBV6-4	.	TRBJ2-1	.	TGTGCCAGCAGTGACGAGGGCACCGCCTACAATGAGCAGTTCTTC	CASSDEGTAYNEQFF
TRBV20-1	.	TRBJ2-3	.	TGCAGTGCTACACTAACAGAACTAGCAGTAAGCACAGATACGCAGTATTTT	CSATLTELAVSTDTQYF
TRBV20-1	.	TRBJ2-7	TRBD2	TGCAGTGCTAATAGCGGGGTAAATGAGCAGTACTTC	CSANSGVNEQYF
TRBV20-1	.	TRBJ2-1	TRBD1	TGCAGTGCCACCCTAGGACAGGGTTCTTACAATGAGCAGTTCTTC	CSATLGQGSYNEQFF
TRBV6-5	few	TRBJ2-7	TRBD2	TGTGCCAGCAGTCTCGGGACTAGCGGAGCCCACAATGAGCAGTACTTC	CASSLGTSGAHNEQYF
TRBV7-9	.	TRBJ1-1	.	TGTGCCAGCAGCTTAGCGTCGGCAGGGGCTGAAGCTTTCTTT	CASSLASAGAEAFF
TRBV20-1	.	TRBJ2-7	TRBD1	TGCAGTGCTGGTCCTCCGGGACAGGCCTACTACGAGCAGTACTTC	CSAGPPGQAYYEQYF
TRBV12-3/TRBV12-4	.	TRBJ2-7	TRBD2	TGTGCCAGCAGTTACGACGGACTAGCGGGGGGGCAATACGAGCAGTACTTC	CASSYDGLAGGQYEQYF
TRBV7-6	few	TRBJ2-2	.	TGTGCCAGCAGCTTAGAGGCAGGGGCCGGGGAGCTGTTTTTT	CASSLEAGAGELFF
TRBV6-5	few	TRBJ1-4	.	TGTGCCAGCAGTTACTCGAGTCGTCCAGGGCGTGAAAAACTGTTTTTT	CASSYSSRPGREKLFF
TRBV11-3	.	TRBJ2-1	.	TGTGCCAGCAACCCAAGGGGGAGTTCATCCTACAATGAGCAGTTCTTC	CASNPRGSSSYNEQFF
TRBV15	few	TRBJ2-3	TRBD1	TGTGCCACCAGTTCGGGACAGTCTAGCACAGATACGCAGTATTTT	CATSSGQSSTDTQYF
TRBV5-1	few	TRBJ1-3	.	TGCGCCAGCAGCTTGACAGGGTACGGAAACACCATATATTTT	CASSLTGYGNTIYF
TRBV7-2	many	TRBJ2-7	.	TGTGCCAGCAGCGAAAACTACGAGCAGTACTTC	CASSENYEQYF
TRBV14	.	TRBJ2-2	.	TGTGCCAGCAGCCAAGTGGGGGTTGGGGAGCTGTTTTTT	CASSQVGVGELFF
TRBV29-1	.	TRBJ2-1	.	TGCAGCGTTGAGAGGCTCACGACCTACAATGAGCAGTTCTTC	CSVERLTTYNEQFF
TRBV3-1	few	TRBJ2-5	TRBD2	TGTGCCAGCAGCCAGTTTATCAGCGGGGGGCAAGAGACCCAGTACTTC	CASSQFISGGQETQYF
TRBV20-1	.	TRBJ1-2	TRBD1	TGCAGTGCCAAGGACAGGGGGTTGGATGCCCCCATTTTCTATGGCTACACCTTC	CSAKDRGLDAPIFYGYTF
TRBV10-3	.	TRBJ1-5	.	TGTGCCATCGAGGGGGGAAGCAATCAGCCCCAGCATTTT	CAIEGGSNQPQHF
TRBV20-1	few	TRBJ2-3	TRBD2	TGCAGTGCTCCGCGACTAGCGGGGGGTCTCACAGATACGCAGTATTTT	CSAPRLAGGLTDTQYF
TRBV6-6	.	TRBJ1-5	.	TGTGCCAGCAACTTGGGACGTCTCAATCAGCCCCAGCATTTT	CASNLGRLNQPQHF
TRBV7-2	few	TRBJ2-4	TRBD1	TGTGCCAGCAGCTTTCCGACCGGGACAGGGGCCTCTCAAGCCAAAAACATTCAGTACTTC	CASSFPTGTGASQAKNIQYF
TRBV20-1	once	TRBJ2-7	.	TGCAGTGCTAATAGGCTAAACTCCTACGGGCAGTACTTC	CSANRLNSYGQYF
TRBV20-1	.	TRBJ1-2	.	TGCAGTGCTGAGAGAGGGGGGAACTATGGCTACACCTTC	CSAERGGNYGYTF
TRBV4-1	few	TRBJ1-2	.	TGCGCCAGCAGCCAAGATAACAACTCTCCTGATGGCTACACCTTC	CASSQDNNSPDGYTF
TRBV29-1	.	TRBJ1-2	.	TGCAGCGTTGAAGACGGGGCAGGGGCCAGCTATGGCTACACCTTC	CSVEDGAGASYGYTF
TRBV7-2	.	TRBJ1-2	.	TGTGCCAGCAGTCCAAGCCCTACCTCTAACTATGGCTACACCTTC	CASSPSPTSNYGYTF
TRBV6-1	.	TRBJ1-1	.	TGTGCCAGCAGTGAGCTATACACTGAAGCTTTCTTT	CASSELYTEAFF
TRBV24-1	.	TRBJ2-5	TRBD1	TGTGCCACCAGTGCCGGGGGACAGGGAGGTATTGAGACCCAGTACTTC	CATSAGGQGGIETQYF
TRBV6-2/TRBV6-3	.	TRBJ1-5	.	TGTGCCAGCAGCCTACCCTGGCGTTTCGACATGAGCAATCAGCCCCAGCATTTT	CASSLPWRFDMSNQPQHF
TRBV7-9	many	TRBJ2-3	.	TGTGCCAGCAGCTCGACCCTAACAGATACGCAGTATTTT	CASSSTLTDTQYF
TRBV7-9	.	TRBJ1-2	.	TGTGCCAGCAGCCTAGGCGTAGGAGCAGCATATGGCTACACCTTC	CASSLGVGAAYGYTF
TRBV20-1	.	TRBJ1-2	.	TGCAGTGCTAGAATGGCAGGGTTTGGCTACACCTTC	CSARMAGFGYTF
TRBV28	few	TRBJ1-4	TRBD1	TGTGCCAGCAGCGGGACAGCGAATGAAAAACTGTTTTTT	CASSGTANEKLFF
TRBV29-1	few	TRBJ2-1	TRBD2	TGCAGCGTTGAATGGGCTAGCGGGGACAGCTCCTACAATGAGCAGTTCTTC	CSVEWASGDSSYNEQFF
TRBV7-9	many	TRBJ1-2	TRBD1	TGTGCCAGCAGTGGGACAGGGGCTAACTATGGCTACACCTTC	CASSGTGANYGYTF
TRBV13	.	TRBJ1-2	.	TGTGCCAGCAGCCGCCGAGGAAATGGCTACACCTTC	CASSRRGNGYTF
TRBV20-1	.	TRBJ1-5	.	TGCAGTGCTAGGGGCCCCGGGCCCCAGCATTTT	CSARGPGPQHF
TRBV20-1	.	TRBJ2-1	TRBD2	TGCAGTGCTAGCGGGGGGGCCGTCTACAATGAGCAGTTCTTC	CSASGGAVYNEQFF